This T cell receptor (beta chain) emerged from a study of T-cell reconstitution after alpha-beta-depleted transplantation in children. Overall study findings and caveats: Expanded clones from the graft, numbering several hundred, reportedly supplied alpha-beta T cells about two months after transplant. In some patients, recipient T cells and intrathymic progenitors surviving conditioning explained high day-60 diversity.

With regard to this clonotype: Its antigen is still unknown.

A TCRbeta library incorporating unique molecular identifiers was prepared. Via MiXCR, TCRdb re-called the PCR reads, giving one row per CDR3 protein. The sample records 500,000 or so distinct CDR3 sequences, about an eighth being singletons. This CDR3 has 19 residues. With V trimmed by 0 bases and J by 6 bases, 17 bases remained unmatched. CDR1 and CDR2 from the germline V gene are MNHEY and SVGEGT. The sequencing here drew on PBMCs, mostly from graft donor cells, taken 180 days after TCRalphabeta/CD19-depleted stem cell transplant. The genes are TRBV6-2 or TRBV6-3 and TRBJ2-1; 7 bases align to TRBD2. The sequence derives from a female patient aged 2-9 years who had a stem cell transplant for aplastic anemia, so the T cells may come from the graft donor. This chain's CDR3 is CASSYSKTRGRAPSNEQFF. CDR3 nucleotides: TGTGCCAGCAGTTACTCGAAGACTCGCGGGAGAGCGCCCAGCAATGAGCAGTTCTTC.